These 8 T cell receptor beta chains came from one sample sequenced in a study of long-term antiretroviral therapy in people with HIV. At survey level, the immunoSEQ assay was run in its v3.0 version. The repertoire was sequenced with immunoSEQ multiplex PCR; TCRdb's copy has only in-frame clones and lacks some. The sample shows about 25,000 clones, 80% to 90% of them seen only once. Sequencing was performed on unsorted PBMCs, taken 1.2 years after starting antiretroviral therapy. These receptors originate from a man over 45 with HIV.

J is TRBJ1-1 and V is TRBV5-1; D remains ambiguous. Trimming took 0 bases from V and 1 from J, leaving 10 bases between them. The CDR3 length is 15 residues. From germline, CDR1 is SGHRS and CDR2 YFSETQ. The CDR3 loop is CASSLVPGPNTEAFF. CDR3 coding DNA: TGCGCCAGCAGCTTGGTTCCAGGACCGAACACTGAAGCTTTCTTT.

The rearrangement joins TRBV5-6 to TRBJ1-6; TRBD1 agrees at 7 bases. The CDR3 spans 15 residues. Germline V gene data show CDR1 as SGHDT and CDR2 as YYEEEE. Trimming took 4 bases from V and 8 from J; bases not matched to a gene: 9. For the CDR3, the DNA is TGTGCCAGCAGCCGATCGCGGACAGGTCATTCACCCCTCCACTTT. This encodes CASSRSRTGHSPLHF.

This chain joins TRBV9 and TRBJ2-7; TRBD2 agrees at 10 bases. Germline loops: CDR1 SGDLS, CDR2 YYNGEE. This CDR3 is built from 17 residues. After removal of 10 bases from V and 5 bases from J, the junction contained 21 bases not matched to a gene. CDR3 coding DNA: TGTGCCGAAGTCAGCAGCGGGGGGGCGTTTTTCGAGCACGAGCAGTACTTC. This encodes CAEVSSGGAFFEHEQYF. Filled out from reference TRBV9 and TRBJ2-7, the complete variable domain reads DSGVTQTPKHLITATGQRVTLRCSPRSGDLSVYWYQQSLDQGLQFLIQYYNGEERAKGNILERFSAQQFPDLHSELNLSSLELGDSALYFCAEVSSGGAFFEHEQYFGPGTRLTVT.

The rearrangement uses TRBV7-6 and TRBJ1-2; 9 bases fit TRBD1. This CDR3 is built from 14 residues. CDR1 SGHVS and CDR2 FNYEAQ come from the germline V gene. With V trimmed by 5 bases and J by 2 bases, 3 bases remained unmatched. CDR3 in amino acids: CASSPGQGNYGYTF. CDR3 nucleotides: TGTGCCAGCAGCCCAGGACAGGGGAACTATGGCTACACCTTC.

The chain recombines TRBV2 with TRBJ1-4, with D possibly being TRBD1 (5 bases). This CDR3 is built from 14 residues. V was trimmed by 4 bases and J by 8 bases, leaving 14 bases between them. Looked up from germline, CDR1 is SNHLY and CDR2 is FYNNEI. This CDR3 is CASSVSTGGEKLFF. Here the CDR3 DNA reads TGTGCCAGCAGTGTATCCACAGGAGGGGAAAAACTGTTTTTT.

This chain joins TRBV6-6 and TRBJ2-7; 9 nucleotides line up with TRBD1. V trimming: 4 bases; J trimming: 3 bases; junction bases outside the gene matches: 1. Germline-derived CDR1 and CDR2 are MNHNY and SVGAGI (reference sequence). The CDR3 is 13 residues long. Here the CDR3 reads CASSSTGGYEQYF. DNA of the CDR3: TGTGCCAGCAGTTCGACAGGGGGCTACGAGCAGTACTTC.

A few counts support this clone. The rearrangement links TRBV2 to TRBJ1-6; TRBD1 might be the D (6 bases). Between the trimmed V and J ends, which lost 4 bases and 7 bases, there was a span of 14 bases. This CDR3 contains 15 residues. The germline V gene has CDR1 SNHLY and CDR2 FYNNEI. CDR3 amino acids: CASSAQGPLNSPLHF. In DNA form, the CDR3 reads TGTGCCAGCAGTGCACAGGGACCGCTCAATTCACCCCTCCACTTT.

V is TRBV25-1 and J is TRBJ2-2; D remains unclear. V shed 2 bases and J shed 4 bases, with 5 bases lying between them. The CDR3 is 13 residues long. Germline loops: CDR1 MGHDK, CDR2 SYGVNS. For the CDR3, the DNA is TGTGCCAGCAGTGAACCAGGCACCGGGGAGCTGTTTTTT. Translating it yields CASSEPGTGELFF.